This T cell receptor (beta chain) emerged from a study of T cells in Graves' hyperthyroidism and ophthalmopathy (dated by TCRdb to 2018 to 2020). Regarding the research as a whole: Peripheral blood was collected at initial diagnosis, before any treatment. Following sampling, methimazole starting at 30 mg daily was given to hyperthyroidism patients, and high-dose intravenous methylprednisolone was given to ophthalmopathy patients. The 100 discovery patients were randomly divided into training and test sets at a 7:3 ratio. Prospective prediction of ophthalmopathy was tested in an independent validation cohort of 18 to 20 hyperthyroidism patients and 17 patients who later progressed to ophthalmopathy. To identify TCR V-J signatures that set the groups apart, the researchers used a discovery cohort of about a hundred patients, made up of 40 to 45 with Graves' ophthalmopathy and some 58 with stable Graves' hyperthyroidism. In addition, the study compared T-cell repertoires in thyroid tissue and in blood from a handful of Graves' hyperthyroidism patients. The paper describes TCR Vbeta CDR3 sequencing of about 140 peripheral blood samples, made up of around 41 ophthalmopathy patients, approximately 76 hyperthyroidism patients and 17 progressor patients. Points the paper makes about the study in general: Most expanded thyroid clonotypes (frequency above 0.001) were also detected in blood, a finding suggesting that blood repertoires may reflect thyroid immune responses. A model built on a 13 V-J signature distinguished ophthalmopathy from stable hyperthyroidism, reaching about 88% sensitivity and 81% to 83% specificity in cross-validation and 80%/75% in testing. Sample size was not statistically predetermined, and blinding of investigators to group allocation was not performed. In validation, the model predicted progression to ophthalmopathy a median of around six months before onset, with approximately 70% sensitivity and about 75% specificity.

Including the terminal cysteine and phenylalanine, the CDR3 comprises 15 residues. Only the CDR3 DNA is retained, 45 bases long and in frame from the first base. V loses 4 bases of germline sequence and J loses 4 bases, and the interval between the two ends is 14 bases. In the germline V gene, CDR1 corresponds to MNHNS and CDR2 to SASEGT. TCR beta CDR3 regions were amplified from RNA transcripts. A first-round RT-PCR of the TCR CDR3 used the HTBI primer set with the Qiagen OneStep RT-PCR kit. The libraries were constructed in a second round of multiplex PCR and then size-selected and purified. Libraries were sequenced paired-end with 100 bp reads on an Illumina HiSeq2000. On the study's bioinformatics: SOAPnuke was used to process the raw data, throwing out any read that contained adapters or uncalled bases, had a mean Phred below 15, or lacked an exact constant-primer or identifier match. High-quality paired reads were merged using COPE v1.2.5, and each unique nucleotide sequence was defined as a clonotype. MiTCR v1.1 was used to align the clonotypes against IMGT TRBV, TRBD and TRBJ reference segments. Only V-J combinations with frequency above 0.0001, covering 99% to 99.2% of repertoires, were analysed. A TCS score was defined as the ratio between F50 (clonal expansion) and ExV (chaos), using BLOSUM62-based TCRdist between CDR3 peptides within each V-J. Welch's t-statistics and random forest reduced roughly 530 V-J features to 10 to 15, which were used in a naive Bayes classifier (R e1071). The public reads were quality trimmed at Q25 with fastp and then assembled into clones with MiXCR by TCRdb, keeping productive beta chains. When rows share a CDR3 protein, they turn into one entry using the most common DNA and genes. The V and J calls were not made by the authors but by TCRdb's processing. The sample table records under 800,000 distinct CDR3 sequences; 11% to 15% of these occur just once. Roughly 10% of the sample is held by the ten biggest clonotypes.

On this clonotype: The target of this receptor is not known. Base qualities are not provided; no much larger clone lies one nucleotide away.

Stable Graves' hyperthyroidism was defined as the absence of progression to ophthalmopathy over 18 months of follow-up. Hyperthyroidism patients were aged 18 to 65 years and newly diagnosed, with disease duration of less than 2 months. Any patient with an uncontrolled infection, another autoimmune disease, pregnancy or lactation was excluded. Clinical symptoms, serum thyroxine and TRAb, thyroid ultrasound, and orbital computed tomography formed the basis for the diagnoses. PBMCs were isolated from approximately 10 ml of fresh peripheral blood by Ficoll-Paque density gradient centrifugation. Total RNA was extracted with Trizol reagent, and quality was checked on an Agilent 2100 Bioanalyzer.

Recombination linked TRBV6-1 to TRBJ2-1; TRBD2 is a possible D gene, resting on 6 matching bases. This receptor was taken from a woman in her late teens or twenties with Graves' hyperthyroidism. The specimen was blood. The CDR3: CASSAGDGVYNEQFF. The bases are TGTGCCAGCAGTGCGGGGGATGGGGTTTACAATGAGCAGTTCTTC.